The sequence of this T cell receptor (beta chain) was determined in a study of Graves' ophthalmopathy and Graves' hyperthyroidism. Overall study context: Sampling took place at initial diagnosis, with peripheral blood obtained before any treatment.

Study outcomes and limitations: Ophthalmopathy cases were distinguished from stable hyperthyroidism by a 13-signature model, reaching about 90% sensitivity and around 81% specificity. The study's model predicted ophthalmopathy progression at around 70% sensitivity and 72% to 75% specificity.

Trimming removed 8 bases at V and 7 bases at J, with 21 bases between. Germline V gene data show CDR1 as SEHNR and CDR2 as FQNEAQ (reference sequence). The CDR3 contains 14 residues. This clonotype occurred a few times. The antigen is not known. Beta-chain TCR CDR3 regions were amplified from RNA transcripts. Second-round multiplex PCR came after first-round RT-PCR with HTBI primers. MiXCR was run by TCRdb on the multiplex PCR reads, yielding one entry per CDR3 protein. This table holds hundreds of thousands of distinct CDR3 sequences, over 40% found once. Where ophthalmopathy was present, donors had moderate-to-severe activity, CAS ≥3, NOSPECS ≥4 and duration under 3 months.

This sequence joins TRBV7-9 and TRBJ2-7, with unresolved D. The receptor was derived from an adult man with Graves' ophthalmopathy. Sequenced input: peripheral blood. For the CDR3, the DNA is TGTGCCAGCTCACCGCAAGCAGAGCTACGGGAGCAGTACTTC. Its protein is CASSPQAELREQYF.